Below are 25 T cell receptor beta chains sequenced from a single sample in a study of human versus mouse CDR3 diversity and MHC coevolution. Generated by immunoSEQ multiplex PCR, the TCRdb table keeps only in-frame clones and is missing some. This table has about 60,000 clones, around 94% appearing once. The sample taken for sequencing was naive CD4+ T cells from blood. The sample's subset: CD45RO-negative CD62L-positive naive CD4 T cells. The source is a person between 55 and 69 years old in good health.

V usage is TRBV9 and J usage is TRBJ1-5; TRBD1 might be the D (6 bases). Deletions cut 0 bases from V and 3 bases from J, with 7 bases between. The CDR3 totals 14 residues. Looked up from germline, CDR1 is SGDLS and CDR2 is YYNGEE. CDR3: CASSVGQANQPQHF. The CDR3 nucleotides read TGTGCCAGCAGCGTAGGACAGGCCAATCAGCCCCAGCATTTT.

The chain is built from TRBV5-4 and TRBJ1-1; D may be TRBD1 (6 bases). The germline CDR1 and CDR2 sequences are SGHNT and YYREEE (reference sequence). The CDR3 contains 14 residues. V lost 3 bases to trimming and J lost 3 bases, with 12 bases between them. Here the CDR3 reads CASSYNRVDTEAFF. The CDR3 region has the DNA TGTGCCAGCAGCTATAACAGGGTTGACACTGAAGCTTTCTTT.

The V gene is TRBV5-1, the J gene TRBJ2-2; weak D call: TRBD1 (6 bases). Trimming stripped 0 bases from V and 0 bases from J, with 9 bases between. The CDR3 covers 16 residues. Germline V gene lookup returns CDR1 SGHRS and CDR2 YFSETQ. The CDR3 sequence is CASSLEGQANTGELFF. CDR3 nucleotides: TGCGCCAGCAGCTTGGAGGGACAAGCGAACACCGGGGAGCTGTTTTTT.

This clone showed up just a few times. The CDR3 region is CASSPAATSVTDTQYF. The CDR3 nucleotides are TGTGCCAGCTCACCGGCCGCGACTAGCGTCACAGATACGCAGTATTTT. The gene calls are TRBV18 and TRBJ2-3, with TRBD2 identical over 8 bases. The CDR3 runs 16 residues. Germline V lookup: CDR1 KGHSH, CDR2 LQKENI. J lost 2 bases, V lost 3 bases, and 7 bases had no gene match.

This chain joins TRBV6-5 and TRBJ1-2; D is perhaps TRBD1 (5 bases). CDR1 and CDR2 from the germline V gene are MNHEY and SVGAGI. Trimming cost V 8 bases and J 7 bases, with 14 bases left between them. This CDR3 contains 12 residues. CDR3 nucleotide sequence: TGTGCCAGCCGCGGGGCGATAGGTGGCTACACCTTC. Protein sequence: CASRGAIGGYTF.

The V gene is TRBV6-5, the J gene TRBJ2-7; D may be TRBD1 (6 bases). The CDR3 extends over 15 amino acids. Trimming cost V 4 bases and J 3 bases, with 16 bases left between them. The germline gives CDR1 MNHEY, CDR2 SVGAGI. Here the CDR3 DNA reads TGTGCCAGCAGTTGGGTGGGGGACAAGTTCTACGAGCAGTACTTC. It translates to CASSWVGDKFYEQYF.

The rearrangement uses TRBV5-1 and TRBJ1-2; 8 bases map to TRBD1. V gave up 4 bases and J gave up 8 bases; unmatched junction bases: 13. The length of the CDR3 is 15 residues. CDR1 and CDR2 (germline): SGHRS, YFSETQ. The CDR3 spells CASSPSGQGQRGYTF. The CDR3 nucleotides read TGCGCCAGCAGCCCGTCCGGACAGGGCCAGCGAGGCTACACCTTC.

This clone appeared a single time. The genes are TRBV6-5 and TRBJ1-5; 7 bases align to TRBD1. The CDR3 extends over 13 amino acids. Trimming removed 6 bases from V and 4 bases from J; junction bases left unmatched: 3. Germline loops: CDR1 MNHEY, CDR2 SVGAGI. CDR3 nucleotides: TGTGCCAGCAGGGGACAGATGAATCAGCCCCAGCATTTT. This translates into CASRGQMNQPQHF.

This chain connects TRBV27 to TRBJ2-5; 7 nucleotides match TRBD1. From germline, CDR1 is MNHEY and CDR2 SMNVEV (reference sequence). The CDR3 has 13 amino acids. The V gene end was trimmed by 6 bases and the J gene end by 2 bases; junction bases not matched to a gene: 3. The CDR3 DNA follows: TGTGCCAGCAGAGGGACAGCGCAAGAGACCCAGTACTTC. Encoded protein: CASRGTAQETQYF.

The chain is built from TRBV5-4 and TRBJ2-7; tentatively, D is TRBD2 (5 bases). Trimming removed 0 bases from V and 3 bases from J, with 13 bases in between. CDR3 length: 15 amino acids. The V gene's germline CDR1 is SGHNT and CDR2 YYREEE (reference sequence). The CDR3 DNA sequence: TGTGCCAGCAGCTTGGGACCCGCGGGCCTCTACGAGCAGTACTTC. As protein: CASSLGPAGLYEQYF.

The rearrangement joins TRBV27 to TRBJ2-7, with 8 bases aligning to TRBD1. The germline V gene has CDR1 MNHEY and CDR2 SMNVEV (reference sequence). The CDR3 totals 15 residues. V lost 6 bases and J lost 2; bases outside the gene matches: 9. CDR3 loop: CASSPGQAGAYEQYF. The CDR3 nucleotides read TGTGCCAGCAGCCCGGGACAGGCTGGTGCCTACGAGCAGTACTTC.

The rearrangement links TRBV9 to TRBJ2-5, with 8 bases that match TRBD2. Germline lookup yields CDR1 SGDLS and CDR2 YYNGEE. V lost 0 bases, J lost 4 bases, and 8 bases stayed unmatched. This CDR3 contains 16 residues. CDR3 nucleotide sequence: TGTGCCAGCAGCGTAGTTGGTAGCGGGATAAGAGAGACCCAGTACTTC. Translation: CASSVVGSGIRETQYF.

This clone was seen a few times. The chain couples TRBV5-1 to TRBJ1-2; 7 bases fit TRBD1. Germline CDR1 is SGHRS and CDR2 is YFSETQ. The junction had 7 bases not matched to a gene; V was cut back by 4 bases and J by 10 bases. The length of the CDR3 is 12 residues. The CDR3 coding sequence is TGCGCCAGCAGCGCACAGGGGCCTGACTACACCTTC. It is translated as CASSAQGPDYTF.

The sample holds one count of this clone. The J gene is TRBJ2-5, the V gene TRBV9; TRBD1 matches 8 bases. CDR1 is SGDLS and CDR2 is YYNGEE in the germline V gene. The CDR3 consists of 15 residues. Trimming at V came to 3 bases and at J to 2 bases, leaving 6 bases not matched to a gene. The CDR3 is CASSGRTGRQETQYF. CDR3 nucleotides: TGTGCCAGCAGCGGGCGGACAGGGAGGCAAGAGACCCAGTACTTC. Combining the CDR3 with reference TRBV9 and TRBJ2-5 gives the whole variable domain DSGVTQTPKHLITATGQRVTLRCSPRSGDLSVYWYQQSLDQGLQFLIQYYNGEERAKGNILERFSAQQFPDLHSELNLSSLELGDSALYFCASSGRTGRQETQYFGPGTRLLVL.

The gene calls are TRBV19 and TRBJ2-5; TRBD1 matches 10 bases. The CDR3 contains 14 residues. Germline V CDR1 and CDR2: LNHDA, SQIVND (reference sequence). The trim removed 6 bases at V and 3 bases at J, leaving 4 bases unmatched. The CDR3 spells CASRSGQGKETQYF. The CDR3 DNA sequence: TGTGCCAGTAGGTCGGGACAGGGGAAAGAGACCCAGTACTTC.

The CDR3 DNA reads TGTGCCAGCAGCGTTAACCCGGGGGCTAATGAAAAACTGTTTTTT. Translation: CASSVNPGANEKLFF. The chain recombines TRBV11-2 with TRBJ1-4, with a weak D call TRBD1 (5 bases). Trimming left V 5 bases short and J 3 bases short, with 13 bases between. This CDR3 region has 15 residues. CDR1 and CDR2 from the germline V gene are SGHAT and FQNNGV.

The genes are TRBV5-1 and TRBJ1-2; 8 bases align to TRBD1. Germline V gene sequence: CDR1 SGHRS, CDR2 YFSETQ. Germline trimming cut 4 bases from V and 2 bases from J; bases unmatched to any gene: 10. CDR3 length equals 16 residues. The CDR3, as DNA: TGCGCCAGCAGCCTATCCTGGGACAGGTTCAACTATGGCTACACCTTC. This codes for CASSLSWDRFNYGYTF.

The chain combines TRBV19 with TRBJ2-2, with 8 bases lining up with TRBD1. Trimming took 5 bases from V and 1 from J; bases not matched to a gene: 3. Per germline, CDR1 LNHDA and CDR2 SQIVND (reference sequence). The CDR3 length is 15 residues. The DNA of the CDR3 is TGTGCCAGTAGTCCCGGGACAGGGAACACCGGGGAGCTGTTTTTT. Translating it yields CASSPGTGNTGELFF.

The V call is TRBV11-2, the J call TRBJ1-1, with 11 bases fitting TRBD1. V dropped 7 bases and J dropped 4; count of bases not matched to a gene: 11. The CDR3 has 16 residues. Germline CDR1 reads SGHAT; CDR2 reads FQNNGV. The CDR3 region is CASTGGQGVLPTEAFF. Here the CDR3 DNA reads TGTGCCAGCACTGGGGGACAGGGGGTTCTCCCCACTGAAGCTTTCTTT.

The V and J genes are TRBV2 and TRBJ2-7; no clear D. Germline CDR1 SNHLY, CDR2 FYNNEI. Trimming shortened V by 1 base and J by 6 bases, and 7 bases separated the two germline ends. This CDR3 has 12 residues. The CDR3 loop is CASSEEFSEQYF. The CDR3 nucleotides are TGTGCCAGCAGTGAAGAGTTTAGCGAGCAGTACTTC.

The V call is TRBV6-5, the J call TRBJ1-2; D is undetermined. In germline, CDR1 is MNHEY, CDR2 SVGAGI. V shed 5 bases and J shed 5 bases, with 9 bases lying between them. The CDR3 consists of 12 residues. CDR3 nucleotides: TGTGCCAGCAGTACTACCCCGTATGGCTACACCTTC. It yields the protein CASSTTPYGYTF.

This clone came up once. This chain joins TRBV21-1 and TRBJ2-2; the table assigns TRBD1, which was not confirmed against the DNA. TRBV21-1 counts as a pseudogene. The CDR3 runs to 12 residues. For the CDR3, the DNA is TGTGCCACCCGCGCGACACCCGGGGAGCTGTTTTTT. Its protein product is CATRATPGELFF.

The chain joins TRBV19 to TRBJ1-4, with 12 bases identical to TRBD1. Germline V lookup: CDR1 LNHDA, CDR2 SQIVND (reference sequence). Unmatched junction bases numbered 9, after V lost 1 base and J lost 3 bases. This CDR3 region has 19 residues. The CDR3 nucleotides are TGTGCCAGTAGTATAGGCCGGGACAGGGGGCGCCGGCCTAATGAAAAACTGTTTTTT. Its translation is CASSIGRDRGRRPNEKLFF.

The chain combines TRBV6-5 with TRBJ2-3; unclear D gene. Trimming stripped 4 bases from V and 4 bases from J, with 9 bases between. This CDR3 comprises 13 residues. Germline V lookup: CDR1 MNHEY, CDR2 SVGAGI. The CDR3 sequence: CASSSLSSDTQYF. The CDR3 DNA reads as TGTGCCAGCAGTTCCCTGAGTTCAGATACGCAGTATTTT.

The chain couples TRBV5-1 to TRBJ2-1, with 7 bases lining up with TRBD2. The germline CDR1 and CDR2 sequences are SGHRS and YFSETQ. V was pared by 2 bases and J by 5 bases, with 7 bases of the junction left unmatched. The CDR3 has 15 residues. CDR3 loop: CASSFLGGGHNEQFF. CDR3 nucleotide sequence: TGCGCCAGCAGCTTCTTGGGCGGGGGTCACAATGAGCAGTTCTTC.